This T cell receptor (beta chain) was sequenced in a study of cytomegalovirus exposure and HLA in healthy donors. General study results and limits: The study flagged approximately 180 TCR beta chains as cytomegalovirus-associated. A prior analysis recorded that most TCR beta V segments were productive about 90% or about 30% of the time. Later, TCR association rates were found to vary by HLA locus, highest for DRB1 and lowest for HLA-C. In a later analysis, common viral pathogens appeared linked to several of the most significant clusters.

With respect to this clone: Its antigen is unknown.

Vbeta (60) and Jbeta (13) primers were used in the PCR. TCRdb's copy holds only in-frame clones and misses some; the assay was immunoSEQ multiplex PCR. The sample lists roughly 200,000 clones, 80% occurring once. Per the germline V gene, CDR1 is SQVTM and CDR2 is ANQGSEA. V lost 6 bases and J 2 bases, leaving 12 bases between the germline ends. CDR3 length equals 13 residues. The material sequenced was PBMCs. The V gene is TRBV29-1, the J gene TRBJ2-3; D remains unclear. The clonotype originates from a man in his forties in good health and CMV-seronegative. The CDR3 region has the DNA TGCAGCGTCCGAGCGTACTTCACAGATACGCAGTATTTT. It translates to CSVRAYFTDTQYF.